The entry below describes one T cell receptor (beta chain). The antigen remains undetermined. Profiled with immunoSEQ multiplex PCR; TCRdb holds only in-frame clones, not every one. The sample lists about 28,000 clones; about 80% were seen once. These data come from a study of vaccination effects on CD4 cells after COVID-19. With the ViraFEST assay, the study expanded antigen-specific CD4+ T cells using viral peptide pools, then sequenced them. Scientists isolated CD4+ T cells after an approximately 9-day culture period ended. Recipients of the vaccine had no prior SARS-CoV-2 infection and negative nucleocapsid antibodies. The CDR3 spans 15 residues. Germline V gene data show CDR1 as SGHRS and CDR2 as YFSETQ. V lost 0 bases and J 2 bases, leaving 11 bases between the germline ends.

The sequences come from CD4+ T cells from PBMCs cultured with SARS-CoV-2 spike peptides, collected before COVID-19 vaccination. This TCR derives from a human donor who received a COVID-19 vaccine. The rearrangement joins TRBV5-1 to TRBJ2-5, with D hard to call. This CDR3 is CASSLAQAAQETQYF. DNA of the CDR3: TGCGCCAGCAGCTTGGCTCAGGCGGCACAAGAGACCCAGTACTTC.